One TCR beta chain is described in this entry. Antigen: not known. The source of the sample is a study of T cell responses to AZD1222 COVID-19 vaccine. The study, taken as a whole, reports: Receipt of two AZD1222 doses was followed by a rise in Spike-specific TCR breadth and depth. Spike was spanned by vaccine-associated CD4 TCRs, with dominance at 160-218 and 743-854. The repertoires were collected only after the peak T cell response. Only a handful of AZD1222 recipients, six or seven in all, had baseline seropositivity.

The J segment lost 5 bases and the V segment lost 6 bases, leaving 7 bases of the junction unmatched. The V gene's germline CDR1 is LGHNT and CDR2 FRNRAP. This CDR3 contains 15 residues. The protocol was immunoSEQ multiplex PCR, while the TCRdb copy is restricted to in-frame clones and leaves out a portion. The sample carries tens of thousands of clones, more than 75% recorded once. The rearrangement joins TRBV12-5 to TRBJ1-5; TRBD1 matches at 10 bases. This TCR came from an adult in good health. The sequenced sample was peripheral blood, obtained on day 0 of MenACWY control vaccination. CDR3 bases: TGTGCTAGTGGCCACCCGGGACAGGGGTATCAGCCCCAGCATTTT. It translates to CASGHPGQGYQPQHF. The whole variable domain, remainder taken from reference TRBV12-5 and TRBJ1-5, is DARVTQTPRHKVTEMGQEVTMRCQPILGHNTVFWYRQTMMQGLELLAYFRNRAPLDDSGMPKDRFSAEMPDATLATLKIQPSEPRDSAVYFCASGHPGQGYQPQHFGDGTRLSIL.